This is a list of T cell receptor beta chains from one sample in a study of OX40 agonist ivuxolimab in advanced cancers. Assay used: immunoSEQ multiplex PCR; TCRdb lists only in-frame clones, some missing. The data contain under 80,000 clones, approximately 78% of them seen just once; the ten biggest clones take up approximately 1%. The material sequenced was CD4+ or CD8+ T cells sorted from blood, taken in a trial of the OX40 agonist ivuxolimab. The receptors stem from an adult with an advanced solid tumor such as melanoma, head and neck, liver or kidney cancer. Each CDR3 is given with its conserved first and last residue. Fields, in order: J gene, clone size, V gene, D gene, CDR3 DNA, CDR3 protein. A D gene is named only where the DNA matches it firmly. Only part of the rows carry a size: once, few, many, or a class if the clone is expanded.

TRBJ2-5,NA,TRBV29-1,NA,TGCAGCGTTGGAGGGGCCGCGCGGGACAGACGGGGCGAGACCCAGTACTTC,CSVGGAARDRRGETQYF
TRBJ1-2,NA,TRBV7-2,TRBD1,TGTGCCAGCAGCTTAGCAGTAACGGGACAGGTCCGGGATGGCTACACCTTC,CASSLAVTGQVRDGYTF
TRBJ1-3,once,TRBV5-4,TRBD1,TGTGCCAGCAGCTTACAGGGGTCAGACACCATATATTTT,CASSLQGSDTIYF
TRBJ2-7,NA,TRBV19,NA,TGTGCCAGTAGTATAGCGAGGGCTCGGGACGAGCAGTACTTC,CASSIARARDEQYF
TRBJ2-5,NA,TRBV9,TRBD2,TGTGCCAGCAGCGTGGCCGCGGGGGTCGGAGAGACCCAGTACTTC,CASSVAAGVGETQYF
TRBJ1-4,NA,TRBV21-1,NA,TGTGCCAGCAGCAAAGGTGAAAAACTGTTTTTT,CASSKGEKLFF
TRBJ2-7,NA,TRBV5-4,NA,TGTGCCAGCACCCTTGGAGGGGCGGACGAGCAGTACTTC,CASTLGGADEQYF
TRBJ2-3,NA,TRBV19,NA,TGTGCCAGTAGCCGTCGACAGCCCACAGATACGCAGTATTTT,CASSRRQPTDTQYF
TRBJ2-7,NA,TRBV11-3,NA,TGTGCCAGCAGTTTGGGACGGCTTGGCGAGCAGTACTTC,CASSLGRLGEQYF
TRBJ1-5,once,TRBV5-6,NA,TGTGCCAGCGAACGAAGGGGGGAGGTTGGAAATCAGCCCCAGCATTTT,CASERRGEVGNQPQHF
TRBJ1-2,NA,TRBV20-1,NA,TGCAGTGCTAGAGATTCTGGCTACACCTTC,CSARDSGYTF
TRBJ2-3,NA,TRBV18,NA,TGTGCCAGCTCAGAACTCACAGATACGCAGTATTTT,CASSELTDTQYF
TRBJ1-6,NA,TRBV5-4,NA,TGTGCCAGCAGCCTGCAGGGTACTTTCTATAATTCACCCCTCCACTTT,CASSLQGTFYNSPLHF
TRBJ2-7,NA,TRBV6-5,TRBD1,TGTGCCAGCAGTTACGGAGACAGGGGCCACGAGCAGTACTTC,CASSYGDRGHEQYF
TRBJ2-2,once,TRBV7-2,NA,TGTGCCAGCAGCTTGGGCCGGGGCATAGACACCGGGGAGCTGTTTTTT,CASSLGRGIDTGELFF
TRBJ1-2,NA,TRBV5-4,NA,TGTGCCAGCAGCGGCAGGGACCGGCTAGCTTATGGCTACACCTTC,CASSGRDRLAYGYTF
TRBJ2-7,NA,TRBV30,NA,TGTGCCTGGGGGGGAGTTTACGAGCAGTACTTC,CAWGGVYEQYF
TRBJ2-7,NA,TRBV6-1,NA,TGTGCCAGCAGTGATATTGTATCCCCTTTATCCTACGAGCAGTACTTC,CASSDIVSPLSYEQYF
TRBJ1-3,NA,TRBV5-5,NA,TGTGCCAGCAGCTTGGAGGCGGCCGGAAACACCATATATTTT,CASSLEAAGNTIYF